This TCR beta chain was retrieved from a study of T cells in Graves' hyperthyroidism and ophthalmopathy. Amplification of TCR beta CDR3 regions was performed using RNA transcripts as template. The TCR CDR3 was amplified in a first-round RT-PCR using the HTBI primer set. TCRdb re-derived calls from the multiplex PCR reads in MiXCR, one entry per CDR3 protein. The data show around 300,000 distinct CDR3 sequences, approximately 15% seen once. This clonotype was found a few times. With 2 bases removed from V and 7 bases from J, the gap between germline ends came to 15 bases. The CDR3 length is 14 residues. Germline CDR1 is GTSNPN and CDR2 is SVGIG (reference sequence). Calling Graves' hyperthyroidism stable meant ophthalmopathy did not progress within 18 months. The PBMCs had their origin in roughly 10 ml of fresh peripheral blood.

This chain connects TRBV30 to TRBJ2-1; D is perhaps TRBD2 (5 bases). The sequencing sample was made of blood. The clonotype comes from a woman aged 30 to 39 with Graves' hyperthyroidism. The CDR3 region has the DNA TGTGCCTGGAGTCCAGGACTCCTCTCTAATGAGCAGTTCTTC. It codes for CAWSPGLLSNEQFF.